Below, 23 T cell receptor beta chains from the same sample are listed, as sequenced in a study of shared clonotypes between healthy human individuals. It was CD45RO-negative cells, positively selected for CCR7, that made up naive CD8 cells, with terminally differentiated effector memory CD45RA+ cells excluded. Assay: immunoSEQ multiplex PCR; the TCRdb copy retains only in-frame clones and omits some. Of under 2,000,000 clones in the sample, about 95% were seen once. Sequencing was carried out using naive CD8+ T cells sorted from blood. All receptors derive from a man between 18 and 29 years old in good health.

V usage is TRBV4-1 and J usage is TRBJ2-1; D remains unclear. CDR3 length equals 16 residues. The V end lost 5 bases, the J end lost 0 bases, and 14 bases lay between the germline ends. CDR1 and CDR2 from the germline V gene are MGHRA and YSYEKL. CDR3 in DNA: TGCGCCAGCAGCGTTAGGCCAACGAGCTCCTACAATGAGCAGTTCTTC. Translated, it gives CASSVRPTSSYNEQFF.

The genes are TRBV27 and TRBJ1-1, with D possibly being TRBD1 (6 bases). The V gene's germline CDR1 is MNHEY and CDR2 SMNVEV (reference sequence). The V gene lost 5 bases and the J gene lost 0 bases, with 16 bases spanning the gap. This CDR3 is built from 16 residues. In DNA, the CDR3 is TGTGCCAGCAGTCCGACTGGACAGTCCATGAACACTGAAGCTTTCTTT. The encoded protein is CASSPTGQSMNTEAFF.

The chain uses TRBV28 and TRBJ2-4, with 8 bases matching TRBD2. Germline V lookup: CDR1 MDHEN, CDR2 SYDVKM. This CDR3 has 16 amino acids. V lost 6 bases and J lost 3; bases outside the gene matches: 10. The CDR3: CASSSPAGAFKNIQYF. The CDR3 DNA sequence: TGTGCCAGCAGCTCCCCAGCGGGGGCCTTCAAAAACATTCAGTACTTC.

This clone turned up a few times. The genes are TRBV19 and TRBJ2-5; D may be TRBD1 (5 bases). This CDR3 spans 15 amino acids. Trimming removed 4 bases from V and 0 bases from J, with 12 bases in between. Germline V gene data show CDR1 as LNHDA and CDR2 as SQIVND (reference sequence). Here the CDR3 DNA reads TGTGCCAGTAGTAAGCACAGGCTTTACCAAGAGACCCAGTACTTC. Residues: CASSKHRLYQETQYF.

The V call is TRBV27, the J call TRBJ2-7; D remains ambiguous. The CDR3 sequence is 13 residues long. Germline-derived CDR1 and CDR2 are MNHEY and SMNVEV (reference sequence). V lost 0 bases and J 3 bases, leaving 6 bases between the germline ends. The CDR3 bases are TGTGCCAGCAGTTTATCGGCCTTCTACGAGCAGTACTTC. This sequence encodes CASSLSAFYEQYF.

The chain recombines TRBV4-1 with TRBJ2-3, with 7 bases aligning to TRBD1. With V trimmed by 5 bases and J by 4 bases, 12 bases remained unmatched. Germline V gene lookup returns CDR1 MGHRA and CDR2 YSYEKL. This CDR3 comprises 16 residues. Written as DNA, the CDR3 is TGCGCCAGCAGCTCCGACGTAGGGGGCCGGCCAGATACGCAGTATTTT. Protein sequence: CASSSDVGGRPDTQYF.

The CDR3 DNA follows: TGTGCCAGCAGCTTGGAGGCTAGCGGGGACATTCAGTACTTC. The encoded protein is CASSLEASGDIQYF. This chain joins TRBV5-6 and TRBJ2-4, with TRBD2 identical over 9 bases. Trimming took 0 bases from V and 8 from J; bases not matched to a gene: 3. Germline V gene sequence: CDR1 SGHDT, CDR2 YYEEEE. This CDR3 contains 14 residues.

Points on this clone: In the same sample, other DNA sequences code for this CDR3. This CDR3 reads CASSLGVPYEQYF. CDR3 coding DNA: TGTGCCAGCAGCTTAGGGGTACCCTACGAGCAGTACTTC. The gene calls are TRBV7-9 and TRBJ2-7; D is undetermined. The CDR3 loop spans 13 amino acids. CDR1 and CDR2 (germline): SEHNR, FQNEAQ (reference sequence). Trimming shortened V by 1 base and J by 2 bases, and 6 bases separated the two germline ends.

Here the CDR3 reads CASSQDLLAGGKHEQYF. CDR3 coding DNA: TGCGCCAGCAGCCAAGATTTGCTAGCGGGAGGGAAACACGAGCAGTACTTC. The chain uses TRBV4-1 and TRBJ2-7, with 12 bases aligning to TRBD2. After removal of 0 bases from V and 5 bases from J, the junction contained 8 bases not matched to a gene. Germline CDR1 is MGHRA and CDR2 is YSYEKL. This CDR3 contains 17 residues.

The CDR3 is CASSSRTGHSYEQYF. The CDR3 region has the DNA TGTGCCAGTAGTTCCAGGACAGGGCACTCCTACGAGCAGTACTTC. The gene calls are TRBV19 and TRBJ2-7, with TRBD1 matching 8 bases. CDR3 length equals 15 residues. Germline V CDR1 and CDR2: LNHDA, SQIVND (reference sequence). The ends lost 5 bases at V and 0 bases at J; junction bases unmatched: 6. The variable domain in full, completed from reference TRBV19 and TRBJ2-7, reads DGGITQSPKYLFRKEGQNVTLSCEQNLNHDAMYWYRQDPGQGLRLIYYSQIVNDFQKGDIAEGYSVSREKKESFPLTVTSAQKNPTAFYLCASSSRTGHSYEQYFGPGTRLTVT.

The V call is TRBV18, the J call TRBJ2-7; 9 nucleotides match TRBD1. Germline CDR1 and CDR2: KGHSH and LQKENI. The CDR3 contains 14 residues. V lost 3 bases and J lost 4; bases outside the gene matches: 4. The CDR3 here is CASSPDRGGYEQYF. In DNA, the CDR3 is TGTGCCAGCTCACCGGACAGGGGTGGATACGAGCAGTACTTC.

V gene TRBV28 combines with J gene TRBJ1-1; D unresolved. Trimming shortened V by 6 bases and J by 3 bases, and 14 bases separated the two germline ends. Germline V gene lookup returns CDR1 MDHEN and CDR2 SYDVKM. This CDR3 comprises 14 residues. The CDR3 sequence is CASRFLQWDTEAFF. Written as DNA, the CDR3 is TGTGCCAGCAGGTTCCTTCAGTGGGACACTGAAGCTTTCTTT.

This chain connects TRBV28 to TRBJ1-1; TRBD1 is a possible D gene (6 bases). Germline V CDR1 and CDR2: MDHEN, SYDVKM. Trimming left V 3 bases short and J 7 bases short, with 15 bases between. The length of the CDR3 is 14 residues. CDR3 sequence reads: CASSLGGAAVEAFF. Here the CDR3 DNA reads TGTGCCAGCAGTTTGGGGGGCGCAGCTGTTGAAGCTTTCTTT.

J is TRBJ2-3 and V is TRBV5-4; either TRBD1 or TRBD2 may supply D (5 bases each). Trimming removed 4 bases at V and 4 bases at J, with 10 bases between. Germline CDR1 reads SGHNT; CDR2 reads YYREEE (reference sequence). The CDR3 sequence is 13 residues long. The CDR3 spells CASSDGAPDTQYF. DNA for the CDR3: TGTGCCAGCAGCGACGGGGCCCCAGATACGCAGTATTTT.

The chain employs TRBV27 and TRBJ1-6; perhaps TRBD1 as D (5 bases). Germline CDR1 and CDR2: MNHEY and SMNVEV (reference sequence). The CDR3 has 15 amino acids. Trimming took 6 bases from V and 4 from J, leaving 13 bases between them. For the CDR3, the DNA is TGTGCCAGCAGCTTGACAGTAGGGTATAATTCACCCCTCCACTTT. It is translated as CASSLTVGYNSPLHF.

Regarding this clone: Other DNA variants within this sample encode the same CDR3. The CDR3 protein is CASSQPGSYEQYF. The CDR3 DNA is TGCGCCAGCAGCCAACCGGGGAGCTACGAGCAGTACTTC. V and J are TRBV4-1 and TRBJ2-7, with a possible D match to TRBD2 (5 bases). The CDR3 length is 13 residues. Germline CDR1 is MGHRA and CDR2 is YSYEKL. V was trimmed by 2 bases and J by 3 bases, leaving 8 bases between them.

The sample holds a few counts of this clone. The sample has other DNA sequences that encode this CDR3 too. The genes are TRBV27 and TRBJ2-1, with D hard to call. Germline CDR1 reads MNHEY; CDR2 reads SMNVEV (reference sequence). Deletions cut 5 bases from V and 0 bases from J, with 8 bases between. CDR3 length equals 14 residues. CDR3 bases: TGTGCCAGCAGTCTACGAAGCTCCTACAATGAGCAGTTCTTC. It encodes CASSLRSSYNEQFF.

This clone was seen once. The chain recombines TRBV10-2 with TRBJ2-2; 9 nucleotides agree with TRBD2. Germline trimming cut 1 base from V and 4 bases from J; bases unmatched to any gene: 10. Germline V gene data show CDR1 as WSHSY and CDR2 as SAAADI. The CDR3 loop spans 18 amino acids. The CDR3 spells CASSEFPPASGVTGELFF. CDR3 nucleotide sequence: TGCGCCAGCAGTGAGTTCCCCCCGGCTAGCGGGGTCACCGGGGAGCTGTTTTTT.

V usage is TRBV5-3 and J usage is TRBJ2-7, with a weak D call TRBD1 (5 bases). TRBV5-3 is marked as an open reading frame, function uncertain. The CDR3 spans 12 residues. Trimming pared 4 bases from V and 12 bases from J, leaving 17 bases between. The CDR3 spells CARSPTGDVLYF. CDR3 bases: TGTGCCAGAAGCCCTACAGGTGATGTTTTGTACTTC.

The chain has TRBV27 and TRBJ2-2; 8 bases line up with TRBD1. This CDR3 is built from 14 residues. V was pared by 8 bases and J by 1 base, with 3 bases of the junction left unmatched. Germline CDR1 MNHEY, CDR2 SMNVEV (reference sequence). The CDR3 bases are TGTGCCAGCCGGACAGGGTTGAACACCGGGGAGCTGTTTTTT. Protein: CASRTGLNTGELFF.

This rearrangement joins TRBV11-2 to TRBJ2-7, with 7 bases aligning to TRBD2. J lost 2 bases, V lost 4 bases, and 5 bases had no gene match. This CDR3 is 14 amino acids long. CDR1 is SGHAT, CDR2 FQNNGV, per germline. The CDR3 DNA reads TGTGCCAGCAGCTGGCAGGGAGGGGCCTACGAGCAGTACTTC. The encoded protein is CASSWQGGAYEQYF.

This chain joins TRBV5-1 and TRBJ2-1; D is ambiguous. The CDR3 extends over 15 amino acids. Trimming removed 4 bases from V and 0 bases from J, with 11 bases in between. Germline CDR1 SGHRS, CDR2 YFSETQ. The CDR3 spells CASSQVFLSYNEQFF. The CDR3 DNA follows: TGCGCCAGCAGCCAAGTCTTCCTCTCCTACAATGAGCAGTTCTTC.

The genes are TRBV19 and TRBJ1-1; a weak D match, TRBD1 (6 bases). Per germline, CDR1 LNHDA and CDR2 SQIVND (reference sequence). The CDR3 runs to 18 residues. The V end lost 0 bases, the J end lost 4 bases, and 21 bases lay between the germline ends. CDR3 amino acids: CASSIETSGQSFGTEAFF. The CDR3, as DNA: TGTGCCAGTAGTATAGAGACCTCCGGACAGTCATTTGGCACTGAAGCTTTCTTT. Variable domain in full (rest from reference TRBV19 and TRBJ1-1): DGGITQSPKYLFRKEGQNVTLSCEQNLNHDAMYWYRQDPGQGLRLIYYSQIVNDFQKGDIAEGYSVSREKKESFPLTVTSAQKNPTAFYLCASSIETSGQSFGTEAFFGQGTRLTVV.